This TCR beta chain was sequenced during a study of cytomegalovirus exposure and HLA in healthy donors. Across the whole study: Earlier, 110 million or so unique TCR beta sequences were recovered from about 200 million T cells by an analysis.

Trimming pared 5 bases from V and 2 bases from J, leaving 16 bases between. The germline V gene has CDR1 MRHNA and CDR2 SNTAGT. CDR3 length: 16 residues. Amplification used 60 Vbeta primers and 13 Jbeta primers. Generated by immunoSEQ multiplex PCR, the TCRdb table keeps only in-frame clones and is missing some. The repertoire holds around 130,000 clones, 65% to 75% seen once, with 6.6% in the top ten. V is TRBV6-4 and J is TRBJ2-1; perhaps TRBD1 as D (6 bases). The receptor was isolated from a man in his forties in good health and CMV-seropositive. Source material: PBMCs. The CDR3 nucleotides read TGTGCCAGCAGTCCCGAGGGGGTAGGAGCCTACAATGAGCAGTTCTTC. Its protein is CASSPEGVGAYNEQFF.